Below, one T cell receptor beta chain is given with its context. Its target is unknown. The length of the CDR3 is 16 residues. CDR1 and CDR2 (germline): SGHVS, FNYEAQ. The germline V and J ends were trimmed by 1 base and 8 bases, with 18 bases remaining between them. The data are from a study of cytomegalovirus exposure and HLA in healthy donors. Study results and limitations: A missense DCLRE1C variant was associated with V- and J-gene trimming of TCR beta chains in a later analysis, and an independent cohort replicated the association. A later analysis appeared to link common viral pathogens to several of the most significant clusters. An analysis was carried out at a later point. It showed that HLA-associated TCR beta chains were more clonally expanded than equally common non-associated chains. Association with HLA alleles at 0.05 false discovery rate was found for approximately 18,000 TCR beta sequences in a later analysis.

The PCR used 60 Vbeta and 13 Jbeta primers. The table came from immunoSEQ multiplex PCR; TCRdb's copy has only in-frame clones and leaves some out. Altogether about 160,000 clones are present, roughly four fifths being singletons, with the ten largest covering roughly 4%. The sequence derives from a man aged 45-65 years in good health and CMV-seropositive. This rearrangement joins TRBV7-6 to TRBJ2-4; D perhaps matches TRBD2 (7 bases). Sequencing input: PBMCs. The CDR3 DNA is TGTGCCAGCAGCTTAGTCCCGGGGGGCCATGCGGACATTCAGTACTTC. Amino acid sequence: CASSLVPGGHADIQYF.